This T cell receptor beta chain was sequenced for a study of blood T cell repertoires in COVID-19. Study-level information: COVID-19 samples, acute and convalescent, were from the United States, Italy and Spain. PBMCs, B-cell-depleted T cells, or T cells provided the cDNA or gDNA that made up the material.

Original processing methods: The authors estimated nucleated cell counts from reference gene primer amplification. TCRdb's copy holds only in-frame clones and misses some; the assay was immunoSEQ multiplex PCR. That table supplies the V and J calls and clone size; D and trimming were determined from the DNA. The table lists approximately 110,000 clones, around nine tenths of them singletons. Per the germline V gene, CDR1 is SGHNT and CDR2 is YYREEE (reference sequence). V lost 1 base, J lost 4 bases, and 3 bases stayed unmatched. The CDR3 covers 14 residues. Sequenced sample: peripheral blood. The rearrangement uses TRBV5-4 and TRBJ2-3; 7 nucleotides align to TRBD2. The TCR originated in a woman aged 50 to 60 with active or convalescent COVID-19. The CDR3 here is CASSLRGGADTQYF. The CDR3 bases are TGTGCCAGCAGCTTGCGGGGAGGGGCAGATACGCAGTATTTT. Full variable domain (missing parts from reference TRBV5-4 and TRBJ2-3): ETGVTQSPTHLIKTRGQQVTLRCSSQSGHNTVSWYQQALGQGPQFIFQYYREEENGRGNFPPRFSGLQFPNYSSELNVNALELDDSALYLCASSLRGGADTQYFGPGTRLTVL.